The 3 T cell receptor beta chains listed next were all sequenced from one sample in a study of blood T cell repertoires in COVID-19. Libraries were prepared by immunoSEQ multiplex PCR; TCRdb keeps only in-frame clonotypes and omits some of them. The sample lists 200,000 to 250,000 clones; around four fifths were seen once. The sequencing sample was made of peripheral blood. Receptors originate from a woman of 80 years or more with active or convalescent COVID-19.

The chain recombines TRBV5-5 with TRBJ2-2; TRBD1 matches 9 bases. Germline assignment: CDR1 SGHKS and CDR2 YYEKEE (reference sequence). The CDR3 consists of 16 residues. V shed 4 bases, J shed 4 bases, and the junction held 8 bases outside the gene matches. CDR3 nucleotides: TGTGCCAGCAGCCAGGACAGGGGCCTAGCCACCGGGGAGCTGTTTTTT. Amino acids: CASSQDRGLATGELFF.

The rearrangement links TRBV11-2 to TRBJ1-6; no definite D call. V lost 3 bases, J lost 7 bases, and 13 bases lay in between. The CDR3 runs 15 residues. Germline CDR1 and CDR2: SGHAT and FQNNGV. CDR3 coding DNA: TGTGCCAGCAGCTTTCACCCAGGTGGGAATTCACCCCTCCACTTT. Translation: CASSFHPGGNSPLHF.

The CDR3 loop is CASSSGGSNQPQHF. The CDR3 region has the DNA TGTGCCAGCAGTTCGGGAGGGTCCAATCAGCCCCAGCATTTT. This chain uses TRBV28 with TRBJ1-5; D is ambiguous. CDR1 and CDR2 (germline): MDHEN, SYDVKM. Trimming removed 4 bases from V and 3 bases from J, with 10 bases in between. The CDR3 contains 14 residues.